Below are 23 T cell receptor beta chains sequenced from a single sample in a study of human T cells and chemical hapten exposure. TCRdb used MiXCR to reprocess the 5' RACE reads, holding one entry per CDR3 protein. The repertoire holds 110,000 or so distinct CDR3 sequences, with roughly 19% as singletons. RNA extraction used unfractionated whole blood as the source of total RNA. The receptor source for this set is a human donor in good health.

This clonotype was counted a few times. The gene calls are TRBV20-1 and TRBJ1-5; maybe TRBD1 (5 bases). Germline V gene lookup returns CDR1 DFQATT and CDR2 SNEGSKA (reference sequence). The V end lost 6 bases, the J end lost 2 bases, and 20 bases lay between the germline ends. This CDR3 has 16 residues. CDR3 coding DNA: TGCAGTGCCACTATCCGCCCGGGGACTGGCAATCAGCCCCAGCATTTT. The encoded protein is CSATIRPGTGNQPQHF.

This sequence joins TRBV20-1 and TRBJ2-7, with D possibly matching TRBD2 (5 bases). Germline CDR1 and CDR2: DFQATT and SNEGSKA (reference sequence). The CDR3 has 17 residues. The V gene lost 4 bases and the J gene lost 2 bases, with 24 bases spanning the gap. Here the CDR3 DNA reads TGCAGTGCTATCCACTCTGGCTCAAGAGGGAACCCCTACGAGCAGTACTTC. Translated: CSAIHSGSRGNPYEQYF.

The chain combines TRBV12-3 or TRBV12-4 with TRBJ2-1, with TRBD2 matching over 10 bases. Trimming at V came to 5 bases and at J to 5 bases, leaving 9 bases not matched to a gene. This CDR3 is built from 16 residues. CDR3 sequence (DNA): TGTGCCAGCAGTGGGTTAGCGGGAGGCCGCAACAATGAGCAGTTCTTC. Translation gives CASSGLAGGRNNEQFF.

The CDR3 here is CASSSDRGGNQPQHF. CDR3 DNA: TGTGCCAGCAGCTCTGACAGGGGAGGCAATCAGCCCCAGCATTTT. This chain uses TRBV5-6 with TRBJ1-5; 8 bases align to TRBD1. This CDR3 spans 15 amino acids. Trimming cost V 3 bases and J 2 bases; bases outside gene matches: 4. Germline V gives CDR1 SGHDT, CDR2 YYEEEE.

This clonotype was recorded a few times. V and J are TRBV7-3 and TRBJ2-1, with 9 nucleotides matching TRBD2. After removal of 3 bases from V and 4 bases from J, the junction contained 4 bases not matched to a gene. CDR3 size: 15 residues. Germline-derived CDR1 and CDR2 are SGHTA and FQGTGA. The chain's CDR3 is CASSFSSGTYNEQFF. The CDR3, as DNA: TGTGCCAGCAGCTTTTCTAGCGGGACATACAATGAGCAGTTCTTC.

The CDR3: CASSERARNIQYF. CDR3 sequence (DNA): TGTGCCAGCAGTGAAAGGGCGAGAAACATTCAGTACTTC. The chain links TRBV6-1 to TRBJ2-4; D call uncertain. In germline, CDR1 is MNHNS, CDR2 SASEGT. CDR3 length: 13 amino acids. V was shortened by 2 bases and J by 6 bases, with 8 bases between the two germline ends.

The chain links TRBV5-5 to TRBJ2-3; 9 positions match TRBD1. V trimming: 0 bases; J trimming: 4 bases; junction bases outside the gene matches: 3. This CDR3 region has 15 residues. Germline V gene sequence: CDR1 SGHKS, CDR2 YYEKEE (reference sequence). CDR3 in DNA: TGTGCCAGCAGCTTGGGGGGGACAGGGTCAGATACGCAGTATTTT. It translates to CASSLGGTGSDTQYF.

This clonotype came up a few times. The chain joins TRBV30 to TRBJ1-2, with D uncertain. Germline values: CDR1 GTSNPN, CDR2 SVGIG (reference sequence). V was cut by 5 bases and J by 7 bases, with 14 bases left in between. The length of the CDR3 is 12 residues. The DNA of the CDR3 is TGTGCCTGGGATGCTTCTGCGGGTGGCTACACCTTC. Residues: CAWDASAGGYTF. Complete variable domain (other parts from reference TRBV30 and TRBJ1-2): SQTIHQWPATLVQPVGSPLSLECTVEGTSNPNLYWYRQAAGRGLQLLFYSVGIGQISSEVPQNLSASRPQDRQFILSSKKLLLSDSGFYLCAWDASAGGYTFGSGTRLTVV.

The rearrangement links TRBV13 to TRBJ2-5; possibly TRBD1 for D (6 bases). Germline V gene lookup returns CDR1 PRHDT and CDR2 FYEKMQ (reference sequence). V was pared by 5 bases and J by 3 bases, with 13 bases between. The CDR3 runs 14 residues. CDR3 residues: CASSAGQSEETQYF. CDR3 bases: TGTGCCAGCAGCGCCGGACAGTCTGAAGAGACCCAGTACTTC.

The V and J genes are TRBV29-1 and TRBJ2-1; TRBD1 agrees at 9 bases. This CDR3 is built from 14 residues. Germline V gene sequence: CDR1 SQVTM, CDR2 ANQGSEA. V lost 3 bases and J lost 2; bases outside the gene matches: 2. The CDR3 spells CSVDGTGTYNEQFF. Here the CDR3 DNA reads TGCAGCGTTGATGGGACAGGGACCTACAATGAGCAGTTCTTC.

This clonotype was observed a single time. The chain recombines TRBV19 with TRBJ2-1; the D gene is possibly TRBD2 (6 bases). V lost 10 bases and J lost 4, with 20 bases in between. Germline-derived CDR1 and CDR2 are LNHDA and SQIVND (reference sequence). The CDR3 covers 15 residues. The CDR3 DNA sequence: TGTGCCACCGCATTTACGGGGGAGCAGTACAATGAGCAGTTCTTC. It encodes CATAFTGEQYNEQFF. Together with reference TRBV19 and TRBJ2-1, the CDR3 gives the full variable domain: DGGITQSPKYLFRKEGQNVTLSCEQNLNHDAMYWYRQDPGQGLRLIYYSQIVNDFQKGDIAEGYSVSREKKESFPLTVTSAQKNPTAFYLCATAFTGEQYNEQFFGPGTRLTVL.

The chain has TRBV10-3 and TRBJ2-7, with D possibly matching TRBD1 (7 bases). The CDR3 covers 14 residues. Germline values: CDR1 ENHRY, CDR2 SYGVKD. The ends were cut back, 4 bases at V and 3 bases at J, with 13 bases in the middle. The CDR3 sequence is CAISGGGTVYEQYF. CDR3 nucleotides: TGTGCCATCAGTGGCGGCGGGACAGTCTACGAGCAGTACTTC.

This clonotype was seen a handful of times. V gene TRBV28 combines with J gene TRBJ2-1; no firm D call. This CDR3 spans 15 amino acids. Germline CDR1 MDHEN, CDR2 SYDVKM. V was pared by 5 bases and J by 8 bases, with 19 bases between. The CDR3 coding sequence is TGTGCCAGCAGTGAGGAGACCAGGAGTGTCGATGAGCAGTTCTTC. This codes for CASSEETRSVDEQFF.

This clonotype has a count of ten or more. This CDR3 reads CASRRRENYGYTF. The CDR3 DNA sequence: TGTGCCAGCCGCAGACGGGAGAACTATGGCTACACCTTC. The V and J genes are TRBV2 and TRBJ1-2; the D is unclear. V shed 8 bases and J shed 2 bases, with 12 bases lying between them. Germline CDR1 reads SNHLY; CDR2 reads FYNNEI. The CDR3 extends over 13 amino acids.

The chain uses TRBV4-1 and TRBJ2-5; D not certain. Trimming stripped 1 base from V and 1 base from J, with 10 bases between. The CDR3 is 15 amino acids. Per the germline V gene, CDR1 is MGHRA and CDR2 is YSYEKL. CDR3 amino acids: CASSQVPGTQETQYF. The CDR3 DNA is TGCGCCAGCAGCCAAGTTCCCGGTACCCAAGAGACCCAGTACTTC.

The CDR3 nucleotides are TGTGCCAGCAGCTTAGATTGGGCCAAAAACATTCAGTACTTC. Amino acid sequence: CASSLDWAKNIQYF. The chain couples TRBV11-2 to TRBJ2-4; D not certain. Germline-derived CDR1 and CDR2 are SGHAT and FQNNGV. V was cut by 0 bases and J by 1 base, with 4 bases left in between. The length of the CDR3 is 14 residues.

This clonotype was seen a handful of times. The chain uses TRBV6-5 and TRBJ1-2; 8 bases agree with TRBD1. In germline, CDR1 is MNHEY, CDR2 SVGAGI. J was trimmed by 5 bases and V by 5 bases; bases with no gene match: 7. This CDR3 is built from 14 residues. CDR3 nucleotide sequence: TGTGCCAGCAGTCACGGACAGGGTCTATATGGCTACACCTTC. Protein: CASSHGQGLYGYTF.

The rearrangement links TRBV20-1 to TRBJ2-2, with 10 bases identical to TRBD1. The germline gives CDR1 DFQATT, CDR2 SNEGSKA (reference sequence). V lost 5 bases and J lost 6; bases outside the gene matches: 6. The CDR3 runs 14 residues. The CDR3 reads CSASGTGASGELFF. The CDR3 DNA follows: TGCAGTGCTTCCGGGACAGGGGCTTCCGGGGAGCTGTTTTTT.

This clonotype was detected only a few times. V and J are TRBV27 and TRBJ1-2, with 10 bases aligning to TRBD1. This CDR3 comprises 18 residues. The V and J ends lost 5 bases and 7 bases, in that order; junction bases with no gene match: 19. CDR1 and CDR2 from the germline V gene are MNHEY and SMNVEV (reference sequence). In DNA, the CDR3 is TGTGCCAGCAGTACTACCCGAATCGACAGGGGGCTGAGGGGTGGCTACACCTTC. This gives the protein CASSTTRIDRGLRGGYTF.

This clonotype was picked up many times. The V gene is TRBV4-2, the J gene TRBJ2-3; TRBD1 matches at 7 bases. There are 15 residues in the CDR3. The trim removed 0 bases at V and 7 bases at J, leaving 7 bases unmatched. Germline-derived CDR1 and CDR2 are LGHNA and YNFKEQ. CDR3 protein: CASSQDKGAVNTQYF. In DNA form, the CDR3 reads TGTGCCAGCAGCCAAGACAAGGGGGCGGTTAATACGCAGTATTTT.

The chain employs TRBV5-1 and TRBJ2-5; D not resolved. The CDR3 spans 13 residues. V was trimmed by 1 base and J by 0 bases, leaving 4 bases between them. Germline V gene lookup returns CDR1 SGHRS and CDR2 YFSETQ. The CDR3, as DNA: TGCGCCAGCAGCTTGTTGGACCAAGAGACCCAGTACTTC. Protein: CASSLLDQETQYF.

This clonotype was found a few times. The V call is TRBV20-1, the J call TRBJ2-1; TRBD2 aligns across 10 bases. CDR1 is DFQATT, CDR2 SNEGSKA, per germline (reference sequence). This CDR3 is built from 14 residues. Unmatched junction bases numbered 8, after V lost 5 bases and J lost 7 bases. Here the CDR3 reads CSAGSLAGDNEQFF. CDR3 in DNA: TGCAGTGCTGGCTCCCTAGCGGGAGATAATGAGCAGTTCTTC.

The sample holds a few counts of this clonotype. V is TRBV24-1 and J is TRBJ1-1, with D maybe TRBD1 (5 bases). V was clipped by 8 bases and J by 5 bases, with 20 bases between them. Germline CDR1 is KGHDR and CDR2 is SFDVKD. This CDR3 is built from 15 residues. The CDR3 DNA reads TGTGCCACCAAGAGGAGAGACAGATTGGGGACTGAAGCTTTCTTT. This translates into CATKRRDRLGTEAFF.